These 5 T cell receptor beta chains share one sample of origin, sequenced in a study of blood T cell repertoires in COVID-19. The table came from immunoSEQ multiplex PCR; TCRdb's copy has only in-frame clones and leaves some out. Among hundreds of thousands of clones listed, 75% to 85% were seen once. Source material: peripheral blood. These receptor sequences come from a woman in her sixties or seventies with active or convalescent COVID-19.

The V and J genes are TRBV20-1 and TRBJ2-2; TRBD1 agrees at 10 bases. This CDR3 spans 15 amino acids. From germline, CDR1 is DFQATT and CDR2 SNEGSKA (reference sequence). The V and J ends lost 3 bases and 4 bases, in that order; junction bases with no gene match: 5. CDR3: CSASRDRGLTGELFF. The DNA for the CDR3 is TGCAGTGCTAGTAGGGACAGGGGACTCACCGGGGAGCTGTTTTTT.

The chain has TRBV7-6 and TRBJ2-5; 8 nucleotides align to TRBD2. The V and J ends lost 5 bases and 5 bases, in that order; junction bases with no gene match: 10. The germline gives CDR1 SGHVS, CDR2 FNYEAQ. The CDR3 covers 15 residues. The CDR3 DNA reads as TGTGCCAGCAGCCCCGGGGGGGGCCCGGGCGAGACCCAGTACTTC. Translating gives CASSPGGGPGETQYF.

This chain uses TRBV6-2 or TRBV6-3 with TRBJ2-5; 8 nucleotides line up with TRBD1. There are 15 residues in the CDR3. Trimming cost V 6 bases and J 4 bases; bases outside gene matches: 10. In germline, CDR1 is MNHEY, CDR2 SVGEGT. The CDR3 DNA reads as TGTGCCAGCAGCCGTCGGACAGGACAGGGAGAGACCCAGTACTTC. This sequence encodes CASSRRTGQGETQYF.

The rearrangement joins TRBV7-2 to TRBJ1-3; D may be TRBD1 (5 bases). Trimming removed 0 bases from V and 0 bases from J, with 6 bases in between. This CDR3 comprises 15 residues. Germline V gene sequence: CDR1 SGHTA, CDR2 FQGNSA. The CDR3 DNA reads TGTGCCAGCAGCTTAGCGGGGCGCTCTGGAAACACCATATATTTT. Translated: CASSLAGRSGNTIYF.

The J gene is TRBJ1-1, the V gene TRBV3-1 (or the pseudogene TRBV3-2); D may be TRBD1 (6 bases). This CDR3 comprises 15 residues. Looked up from germline, CDR1 is LGHDT and CDR2 is YNNKEL (reference sequence). V lost 3 bases, J lost 4 bases, and 15 bases lay in between. The CDR3 sequence: CASSHRQVQGTEAFF. Here the CDR3 DNA reads TGTGCCAGCAGCCACAGACAGGTTCAGGGCACTGAAGCTTTCTTT.